This T cell receptor beta chain was recovered during a study of shared clonotypes between healthy human individuals. Repertoires were generated with immunoSEQ multiplex PCR, while TCRdb's copy carries only in-frame clones and drops some. The data show around 940,000 clones, approximately 80% seen once. V was pared by 0 bases and J by 0 bases, with 8 bases between. CDR1 and CDR2 from the germline V gene are LGHNT and FRNRAP. The CDR3 has 16 residues. The chain carries TRBV12-5 and TRBJ2-2, with D possibly TRBD1 on 5 matching bases. The sequence was collected from a man between 18 and 29 years old in good health. The sequenced sample consisted of memory CD4+ T cells sorted from blood. Documented subset: CD45RA-negative fraction. CDR3: CASGLVRGPNTGELFF. The CDR3 region has the DNA TGTGCTAGTGGTTTGGTAAGGGGTCCGAACACCGGGGAGCTGTTTTTT.